Shown below are 30 T cell receptor delta chains from a single sample sequenced in a study of gamma delta lymphoproliferative disorders and STAT genes. TCRdb re-called the multiplex PCR reads with CATT. The sample lists about 2,300 delta-chain clones, approximately 1.5% seen once, with roughly 47% in the top ten. The receptor sequences were amplified from genomic DNA of peripheral blood mononuclear cells. The sequencing input was blood. These receptors were obtained from a human donor in good health.

Turning to this clone: The protein recorded in TCRdb matches a much larger clone and deviates from this DNA's translation at residue 24, suggesting a read error; the protein here is obtained by translating the DNA. V is TRDV1 and J is TRDJ1, with 12 nucleotides matching TRDD3. The CDR3 is 26 amino acids. In germline, CDR1 is TSWWSYY, CDR2 QGS. The DNA for the CDR3 is TGTGCTCTTGGGGAACTAGGAGGGGTGTTTGCTTCTGGGGGATACGGCCCAGGTTGGTACACCGATAAACCCATCTTT. Translating it yields CALGELGGVFASGGYGPGWYTDKPIF.

This clone occurred a few times. The protein held in TCRdb is that of a much larger clone and does not match this DNA's translation at residue 5, likely because of a read error; the protein shown is translated from the DNA. This chain joins TRDV2 and TRDJ1, with 13 bases identical to TRDD3. The CDR3 sequence is 17 residues long. Germline V gene data show CDR1 as GEAIGNYY and CDR2 as EKD. V was clipped by 3 bases and J by 7 bases; unmatched bases: 13. The CDR3 protein is CACDALLGDTEIGKLIF. The CDR3 coding sequence is TGTGCCTGTGACGCTCTACTGGGGGATACGGAAATTGGTAAACTCATCTTT.

Notes on this clone: TCRdb's protein, taken from a much larger clone, differs from this DNA's translation at residue 15, likely owing to a read error; the protein displayed comes from the DNA. The rearrangement uses TRDV1 and TRDJ1, with 8 bases aligning to TRDD3. This CDR3 has 22 residues. The J segment lost 1 base and the V segment lost 2 bases, leaving 24 bases of the junction unmatched. Germline loops: CDR1 TSWWSYY, CDR2 QGS. The CDR3 coding sequence is TGTGCTCTTGGGGAAGGTTGGCCTTCCCCAGGGGACTGGGGGCCCCTCACCGATAAACTCATCTTT. Its translation is CALGEGWPSPGDWGPLTDKLIF.

This clone was detected many times. With only one base between it and a far larger clone, this is likely a read error. The chain employs TRDV2 and TRDJ1; TRDD3 aligns across 8 bases. In germline, CDR1 is GEAIGNYY, CDR2 EKD. CDR3 length: 14 amino acids. The CDR3 here is CACDKLGGTDKPIF. In DNA form, the CDR3 reads TGTGCCTGTGACAAACTGGGGGGTACCGATAAACCCATCTTT.

This clone was counted only a few times. With only one base between it and a far larger clone, this is likely a read error. The gene calls are TRDV1 and TRDJ1; 9 bases are shared with TRDD2. In germline, CDR1 is TSWWSYY, CDR2 QGS. The CDR3 runs to 21 residues. The V and J ends lost 4 bases and 3 bases, in that order; junction bases with no gene match: 24. The DNA for the CDR3 is TGTGCTCTTGGGGGCTCCTTCCTACCACTGGGCCCCTCCCCGTACGCCGATAAACTCATCTTT. It codes for CALGGSFLPLGPSPYADKLIF.

This clone came up many times. A far larger clone is just one base off, so this is likely a read error. The CDR3 bases are TGTGCCCTTTGGGGGAGTCTAGAGGGGCTCGCCGATAAACTCATCTTT. Residues: CALWGSLEGLADKLIF. V is TRDV3 and J is TRDJ1; the match to TRDD3 covers 7 bases. Germline V gene lookup returns CDR1 TVYSNPD and CDR2 GDNSRS (reference sequence). The length of the CDR3 is 16 residues. With 5 bases clipped from V and 3 bases from J, the junction kept 18 bases outside the gene matches.

With regard to this clone: TCRdb attributes to this sequence the protein of a much larger clone, which differs from the DNA translation at residue 7; a read error is likely, and the protein displayed is translated from the DNA. The rearrangement uses TRDV3 and TRDJ1; 13 positions match TRDD3. V was pared by 2 bases and J by 11 bases, with 26 bases of the junction left unmatched. CDR1 is TVYSNPD, CDR2 GDNSRS, per germline (reference sequence). The CDR3 consists of 19 residues. This chain's CDR3 is CAFLPYDWGIRVSPFPLIF. CDR3 DNA: TGTGCCTTTCTGCCCTACGACTGGGGGATACGCGTATCCCCCTTTCCCCTCATCTTT.

As concerns this clone: The translation of this DNA and the TCRdb protein of a much larger clone differ at residue 4, probably owing to a read error; the protein shown here is translated from the DNA. The chain couples TRDV2 to TRDJ1; TRDD3 matches at 10 bases. The germline V gene encodes CDR1 GEAIGNYY and CDR2 EKD. The CDR3 runs 16 residues. CDR3 in DNA: TGTGCCTGTGGCACCGTGGTTGGGGGGATACGCAGGGAACTCATCTTT. Translation gives CACGTVVGGIRRELIF.

This clone occurred a few times. One base separates it from a far larger clone, so it is likely a read error. This sequence joins TRDV1 and TRDJ1; 7 bases are a match to TRDD3. Germline assignment: CDR1 TSWWSYY and CDR2 QGS. Trimming took 2 bases from V and 0 from J; bases not matched to a gene: 18. The CDR3 is made up of 20 amino acids. CDR3: CALGEWGAGRGGPYTDKLIF. CDR3 nucleotides: TGTGCTCTTGGGGAATGGGGCGCCGGACGTGGGGGACCGTACACCGATAAACTCATCTTT.

This clone was observed a few times. TCRdb records a much larger clone's protein for this DNA, with a difference at residue 7 that likely arises from a read error; the protein given is the translation of the DNA. This rearrangement joins TRDV2 to TRDJ1; D is unresolved. In germline, CDR1 is GEAIGNYY, CDR2 EKD. V shed 1 base and J shed 0 bases, with 11 bases lying between them. The CDR3 contains 15 residues. The CDR3 region has the DNA TGTGCCTGTGACACAATCGGGCTGAACACCGATAAACTCATCTTT. Translation: CACDTIGLNTDKLIF.

Only a few counts were recorded for this clone. TCRdb has a much larger clone's protein, which differs at residue 4 from the translation of this DNA, likely because of a read error; what is shown is the protein translated from the DNA. This rearrangement joins TRDV1 to TRDJ1; 10 positions agree with TRDD3. Germline lookup yields CDR1 TSWWSYY and CDR2 QGS. Unmatched junction bases numbered 15, after V lost 8 bases and J lost 3 bases. The CDR3 sequence is 17 residues long. The CDR3: CALSRCHWGMTADKLIF. Written as DNA, the CDR3 is TGTGCTCTTAGTAGATGCCACTGGGGGATGACAGCCGATAAACTCATCTTT.

There are a few counts of this clone. TCRdb's listed protein matches a much larger clone and diverges from this DNA's translation at residue 9, likely through a read error; the protein shown comes from the DNA. The V and J genes are TRDV2 and TRDJ1; 9 positions match TRDD3. The CDR3 is 18 residues long. V shed 0 bases and J 5 bases; nucleotides not matched to a gene: 15. Germline loops: CDR1 GEAIGNYY, CDR2 EKD. CDR3 sequence reads: CACDTVITRGYESDKLIF. CDR3 DNA: TGTGCCTGTGACACCGTAATCACTAGGGGATACGAGAGTGATAAACTCATCTTT.

Notes on this clone: The TCRdb protein, from a much larger clone, departs from this DNA's translation at residue 6, likely by read error; the protein shown derives from the DNA. The chain has TRDV1 and TRDJ1; D may correspond to TRDD2 or TRDD3 (6 bases each). V lost 1 base, J lost 0 bases, and 27 bases lay in between. Germline V gene sequence: CDR1 TSWWSYY, CDR2 QGS. The CDR3 contains 21 residues. The CDR3 region is CALGEPGNFLYWAVYTDKLIF. The DNA for the CDR3 is TGTGCTCTTGGGGAACCAGGTAACTTCCTTTACTGGGCCGTGTACACCGATAAACTCATCTTT.

This clone was picked up a small number of times. The protein TCRdb gives is from a much larger clone and does not agree with this DNA's translation at residue 12, likely a read error; the protein shown here comes from the DNA. Here the CDR3 reads CACDTVQGRLGAYTDKLIF. The CDR3 DNA reads as TGTGCCTGTGACACCGTTCAAGGCCGACTGGGCGCTTACACCGATAAACTCATCTTT. The V call is TRDV2, the J call TRDJ1; tentative D call: TRDD3 (6 bases). V lost 0 bases and J 0 bases, leaving 22 bases between the germline ends. The CDR3 is 19 amino acids. The V gene's germline CDR1 is GEAIGNYY and CDR2 EKD.

This clone was counted a few times. A read error is likely here: a far larger clone is one base away. Other DNA sequences within the sample encode an identical CDR3. The rearrangement uses TRAV23/DV6 and TRDJ1, with TRDD3 identical over 8 bases. The CDR3 is 17 residues long. Germline assignment: CDR1 NTAFDY and CDR2 IRPDVSE (reference sequence). With V trimmed by 0 bases and J by 8 bases, 18 bases remained unmatched. CDR3 residues: CAASMSELGESVGKLIF. The CDR3 coding sequence is TGTGCAGCAAGCATGAGCGAGCTGGGGGAATCGGTAGGGAAACTCATCTTT.

A note on this clone: TCRdb pairs this DNA with a much larger clone's protein that differs at residue 4, likely a read error; the protein shown was translated from the DNA. The chain links TRDV2 to TRDJ3; 11 bases agree with TRDD3. Germline V gene lookup returns CDR1 GEAIGNYY and CDR2 EKD. Losses at the gene ends were 5 bases for V and 0 bases for J; bases not matched to a gene: 8. This CDR3 has 19 residues. CDR3 loop: CACGYLGDTTSWDTRQMFF. The CDR3 nucleotides are TGTGCCTGTGGCTACTTGGGGGATACGACCTCCTGGGACACCCGACAGATGTTTTTC.

Judged by abundance, this clone is large. In the same sample, other DNA sequences code for this CDR3. The chain joins TRDV2 to TRDJ1; a possible D gene is TRDD3 (5 bases). The CDR3 spans 19 residues. Germline loops: CDR1 GEAIGNYY, CDR2 EKD. V dropped 0 bases and J dropped 0 bases, with 22 bases sitting between them. The CDR3 nucleotides are TGTGCCTGTGACACCGTGGAAAGAAGGGGGCCAGAGTACACCGATAAACTCATCTTT. It specifies CACDTVERRGPEYTDKLIF.

This clone was seen a handful of times. It differs at one base from a far larger clone, so likely a read error. The sample holds other DNA sequences that translate to the same CDR3. V is TRAV29/DV5 and J is TRDJ1; 9 nucleotides agree with TRDD3. Per the germline V gene, CDR1 is NSMFDY and CDR2 is ISSIKDK. CDR3 length: 20 amino acids. The DNA of the CDR3 is TGTGCGGCAAGCGCCTCTTCCCCAGGGGGATACTCACCGTACACCGATAAACTCATCTTT. This sequence encodes CAASASSPGGYSPYTDKLIF.

This clone was found a few times. The mismatch at residue 17 between this DNA's translation and the TCRdb protein of a much larger clone likely reflects a read error; the protein shown is translated from the DNA. The chain uses TRDV1 and TRDJ1; tentative D call: TRDD3 (5 bases). Germline V gives CDR1 TSWWSYY, CDR2 QGS. The CDR3 runs 19 residues. CDR3 sequence reads: CALGEFISLFWVGGDKPIF. The CDR3 nucleotides read TGTGCTCTTGGGGAATTTATCAGCCTTTTCTGGGTTGGCGGCGATAAACCCATCTTT.

Turning to this clone: This DNA translates differently at residue 16 from the TCRdb protein, which is that of a much larger clone; a read error is likely, and the protein shown is the DNA's own translation. The genes are TRDV3 and TRDJ1; 8 bases line up with TRDD3. With 3 bases clipped from V and 0 bases from J, the junction kept 30 bases outside the gene matches. The CDR3 has 22 residues. Germline V gene sequence: CDR1 TVYSNPD, CDR2 GDNSRS (reference sequence). The CDR3 loop is CALPYPLTGGPPIEEHTDKLIF. CDR3 sequence (DNA): TGTGCCTTGCCCTATCCTTTGACTGGGGGGCCTCCAATAGAGGAGCACACCGATAAACTCATCTTT.

A remark on this clone: TCRdb's protein for this DNA is that of a much larger clone and differs from the translation at residue 8, likely a read error; the protein shown is the DNA translation. This sequence joins TRDV2 and TRDJ1; maybe TRDD3 (5 bases). The germline V and J ends were trimmed by 3 bases and 0 bases, with 25 bases remaining between them. The CDR3 extends over 19 amino acids. Germline lookup yields CDR1 GEAIGNYY and CDR2 EKD. Here the CDR3 reads CACDGIVYPEGEYTDKLIF. The CDR3 bases are TGTGCCTGTGACGGGATCGTCTATCCTGAGGGAGAGTACACCGATAAACTCATCTTT.

This clone is labeled medium-sized (0.01 to 0.1%). No DNA is shown, since the ends of the CDR3 on it are uncertain; the CDR3 is the one TCRdb lists. In the same sample, other DNA sequences code for this CDR3. The rearrangement uses TRAV29/DV5 and TRDJ1; no check of the table's D call, TRDD3, against the DNA was made. CDR1 and CDR2 from the germline V gene are NSMFDY and ISSIKDK. The CDR3 spans 21 amino acids, including both terminal residues. This CDR3 is CSVLLCSKRTWGILYTDKLIF.

To note about this clone: A far larger clone is one nucleotide away, so this likely arose from a read error. This same CDR3 is encoded by further DNA sequences in the sample. V and J are TRDV2 and TRDJ3; 9 bases map to TRDD3. The CDR3 has 21 residues. Looked up from germline, CDR1 is GEAIGNYY and CDR2 is EKD. CDR3: CACDTLLGDSYSSWDTRQMFF. CDR3 DNA sequence: TGTGCCTGTGACACGCTACTGGGGGACAGCTACTCATCCTGGGACACCCGACAAATGTTTTTC.

In this sample, this clone turned up a few times. The V gene went uncalled, while the J gene is TRDJ1. The CDR3 covers 17 residues. CDR3 protein: CAILHLDTPPYTDKLIF. CDR3 coding DNA: TGTGCCATCCTACATCTGGATACGCCCCCCTACACCGATAAACTCATCTTT.

A remark on this clone: This sequence is one base from a far larger clone and is likely a read error. This sequence joins TRDV2 and TRDJ3, with 9 bases lining up with TRDD3. Germline assignment: CDR1 GEAIGNYY and CDR2 EKD. The CDR3 is 26 residues long. CDR3 bases: TGTGCCTGTGACCCCGCAACCCCTACTGGGGGACTCGGGAGACTGACTAGCTCCTGGGACGCCCGACAGATGTTTTTC. This encodes CACDPATPTGGLGRLTSSWDARQMFF.

About this clone: With only one base between it and a far larger clone, this is likely a read error. The sample contains more than one DNA sequence encoding this CDR3. The genes are TRDV3 and TRDJ1, with D possibly being TRDD2 or TRDD3 (8 bases each). Germline CDR1 is TVYSNPD and CDR2 is GDNSRS (reference sequence). The CDR3 spans 19 residues. V was clipped by 5 bases and J by 0 bases, with 31 bases between them. CDR3 loop: CARTSYRNWGIRNTDKLIF. Written as DNA, the CDR3 is TGTGCCCGAACTTCCTACCGGAATTGGGGGATTCGCAACACCGATAAACTCATCTTT.

This clone was observed a few times. This probably arose from a read error, given a far larger clone one base away. Other DNA sequences in this sample translate to the same CDR3. The rearrangement uses TRDV3 and TRDJ1; D is unclear. Germline CDR1 and CDR2: TVYSNPD and GDNSRS (reference sequence). This CDR3 contains 17 residues. The CDR3 bases are TGTGCCTCCATCTACCCTCAGGGTGCTGTGTACACCGATAAACTCATTTTT. As protein: CASIYPQGAVYTDKLIF.

There are a few counts of this clone. The protein TCRdb gives is from a much larger clone and does not agree with this DNA's translation at residue 5, likely a read error; the protein shown here comes from the DNA. The gene calls are TRDV2 and TRDJ1, with 8 bases fitting TRDD3. Per germline, CDR1 GEAIGNYY and CDR2 EKD. This CDR3 has 17 residues. Germline trimming cut 3 bases from V and 5 bases from J; bases unmatched to any gene: 16. The CDR3, as DNA: TGTGCCTGTGACGTTATCCCCGCTGGGGGGATATTGGATAAACTCATCTTT. This sequence encodes CACDVIPAGGILDKLIF.

This clone showed up just a few times. TCRdb's protein, taken from a much larger clone, differs from this DNA's translation at residue 10, likely owing to a read error; the protein displayed comes from the DNA. CDR3 sequence (DNA): TGTGCCTGTGACACGCTACTGGGGGACCGCTACTCATCCTGGGACACCCGACAGATGTTTTTC. The encoded protein is CACDTLLGDRYSSWDTRQMFF. V and J are TRDV2 and TRDJ3, with 9 bases lining up with TRDD3. Looked up from germline, CDR1 is GEAIGNYY and CDR2 is EKD. CDR3 size: 21 residues. With 1 base clipped from V and 1 base from J, the junction kept 13 bases outside the gene matches.

Worth noting for this clone: TCRdb's protein, taken from a much larger clone, differs from this DNA's translation at residue 13, likely owing to a read error; the protein displayed comes from the DNA. The V and J genes are TRDV2 and TRDJ1, with TRDD3 matching over 13 bases. The CDR3 runs to 18 residues. V shed 3 bases and J 3 bases; nucleotides not matched to a gene: 12. Germline-derived CDR1 and CDR2 are GEAIGNYY and EKD. The CDR3 region is CACDPILGDTRGADKLIF. CDR3 sequence (DNA): TGTGCCTGTGACCCTATACTGGGGGATACGAGGGGGGCCGATAAACTCATCTTT.